Below are 13 T cell receptor beta chains sequenced from a single sample in a study of T cells in Graves' hyperthyroidism and ophthalmopathy. RNA transcripts gave rise to amplified TCR beta CDR3 regions. A set of HTBI primers served as the primers for a first-round RT-PCR of the TCR CDR3. Each CDR3 protein gets one entry after TCRdb re-called the multiplex PCR reads with MiXCR. The sample lists some 620,000 distinct CDR3 sequences, around 15% occurring once. Sequencing was done on a sample of blood. These receptors were obtained from a woman aged 30 to 39 with Graves' hyperthyroidism.

The chain recombines TRBV20-1 with TRBJ1-1; possibly TRBD1 for D (5 bases). This CDR3 is 14 amino acids long. Between the trimmed V and J ends, which lost 2 bases and 3 bases, there was a span of 13 bases. CDR1 and CDR2 (germline): DFQATT, SNEGSKA (reference sequence). CDR3 in amino acids: CSARQTGVDTEAFF. The CDR3 bases are TGCAGTGCTAGACAAACGGGGGTGGACACTGAAGCTTTCTTT.

This clonotype has at least ten counts. The rearrangement uses TRBV6-5 and TRBJ2-3; D perhaps matches TRBD2 (5 bases). The V gene's germline CDR1 is MNHEY and CDR2 SVGAGI. The CDR3 loop spans 16 amino acids. The V end was cut by 0 bases, the J end by 5 bases, with 15 bases between. CDR3 bases: TGTGCCAGCAGTTACTCGTCCGGGATCCTGGGAGATACGCAGTATTTT. It is translated as CASSYSSGILGDTQYF.

The chain has TRBV7-2 and TRBJ2-5; no clear D. Trimming left V 5 bases short and J 1 base short, with 14 bases between. CDR3 size: 15 residues. Germline V lookup: CDR1 SGHTA, CDR2 FQGNSA. The CDR3 loop is CASSNSPGPQETQYF. CDR3 nucleotides: TGTGCCAGCAGCAATAGCCCGGGTCCCCAAGAGACCCAGTACTTC.

This chain links TRBV7-2 with TRBJ1-2, with 7 positions matching TRBD1. J lost 5 bases, V lost 5 bases, and 14 bases had no gene match. This CDR3 has 16 residues. Germline loops: CDR1 SGHTA, CDR2 FQGNSA. The CDR3 coding sequence is TGTGCCAGCAGCCCCTATATAGAGGACAGGTTATATGGCTACACCTTC. Translating gives CASSPYIEDRLYGYTF.

The chain uses TRBV30 and TRBJ2-3; 10 bases agree with TRBD2. J gave up 1 base and V 1 base, and 5 bases lay outside the gene matches. Germline loops: CDR1 GTSNPN, CDR2 SVGIG (reference sequence). The CDR3 spans 16 residues. The CDR3 is CAWSGGTSVGTDTQYF. In DNA form, the CDR3 reads TGTGCCTGGAGTGGGGGGACTAGCGTGGGCACAGATACGCAGTATTTT.

This clonotype was seen just once. A read error may produce the germline difference seen at one junction end. This chain connects TRBV7-2 to TRBJ2-7; 7 positions agree with TRBD2. Germline V gene data show CDR1 as SGHTA and CDR2 as FQGNSA. CDR3 length equals 14 residues. In nucleotides, the CDR3 is TGTGCCAGCAGCTCGTGGGGGGGGAAGTACGAGCAGCACTTC. Its translation: CASSSWGGKYEQHF.

This clonotype has only a few counts. The CDR3 nucleotides are TGTGCCAGCAGCCCCCGGACAGTCAGCTTCTCCTACAATGAGCAGTTCTTC. It translates to CASSPRTVSFSYNEQFF. The rearrangement joins TRBV7-3 to TRBJ2-1; weak D call: TRBD1 (6 bases). The CDR3 length is 17 residues. Trimming stripped 5 bases from V and 0 bases from J, with 17 bases between. In germline, CDR1 is SGHTA, CDR2 FQGTGA.

The genes are TRBV19 and TRBJ1-6; tentative D call: TRBD1 (5 bases). Looked up from germline, CDR1 is LNHDA and CDR2 is SQIVND (reference sequence). Trimming took 7 bases from V and 5 from J, leaving 9 bases between them. This CDR3 has 13 residues. The CDR3 DNA reads as TGTGCCAGTACCCCGACAGATAATTCACCCCTCCACTTT. Translating gives CASTPTDNSPLHF.

V gene TRBV3-1 combines with J gene TRBJ2-2, with a weak D call TRBD2 (6 bases). The V end was cut by 1 base, the J end by 2 bases, with 8 bases between. This CDR3 is built from 15 residues. Germline CDR1 LGHDT, CDR2 YNNKEL (reference sequence). DNA for the CDR3: TGTGCCAGCAGCCAAGGGACTATTAACACCGGGGAGCTGTTTTTT. It specifies CASSQGTINTGELFF.

This clonotype came up many times. V usage is TRBV7-9 and J usage is TRBJ2-7; D may be TRBD1 or TRBD2 (5 bases each). V lost 5 bases and J 3 bases, leaving 17 bases between the germline ends. Germline V lookup: CDR1 SEHNR, CDR2 FQNEAQ (reference sequence). The CDR3 runs 15 residues. Here the CDR3 reads CASSKPTGRDYEQYF. The CDR3 DNA sequence: TGTGCCAGCAGCAAACCGACGGGACGGGACTACGAGCAGTACTTC.

A few counts support this clonotype. The gene calls are TRBV5-6 and TRBJ2-2; no firm D call. Germline V gives CDR1 SGHDT, CDR2 YYEEEE. This CDR3 region has 14 residues. With 4 bases removed from V and 4 bases from J, the gap between germline ends came to 11 bases. CDR3 nucleotides: TGTGCCAGCAGCCCCGCGCCGCTCACCGGGGAGCTGTTTTTT. This sequence encodes CASSPAPLTGELFF.

This clonotype was detected a few times. The rearrangement uses TRBV4-1 and TRBJ2-2; 12 nucleotides line up with TRBD2. Germline V gives CDR1 MGHRA, CDR2 YSYEKL. CDR3 length: 16 amino acids. With V trimmed by 4 bases and J by 5 bases, 5 bases remained unmatched. The CDR3 is CASSPAGLAGTGELFF. In nucleotides, the CDR3 is TGCGCCAGCAGCCCGGCCGGACTAGCGGGAACCGGGGAGCTGTTTTTT.

This clonotype has a handful of counts. The DNA of the CDR3 is TGTGCCAGCAGCGTAATGAGAAACAGCGATGAGCAGTTCTTC. It encodes CASSVMRNSDEQFF. This rearrangement joins TRBV9 to TRBJ2-1, with D hard to call. Germline V gene lookup returns CDR1 SGDLS and CDR2 YYNGEE. V was shortened by 1 base and J by 8 bases, with 13 bases between the two germline ends. The CDR3 totals 14 residues.